This entry features one T cell receptor beta chain sequence. The data were produced by immunoSEQ multiplex PCR, yet TCRdb's version contains in-frame clones alone and is incomplete. The data contain roughly 21,000 clones, 86% of them singletons. This entry belongs to a study of T cells after posttransplantation cyclophosphamide. Sampled 1 year posttransplant, controls received myeloablative marrow transplants, methotrexate and a calcineurin inhibitor. This CDR3 is 15 amino acids long. V shed 2 bases, J shed 5 bases, and the junction held 7 bases outside the gene matches. Germline CDR1 is SGHRS and CDR2 is YFSETQ.

This clonotype was obtained from a female patient under 45 who received an allogeneic stem cell transplant from an unrelated donor, was CMV-positive, and had acute and chronic GVHD. Part of the T cell pool may stem from the graft donor. The chain carries TRBV5-1 and TRBJ2-1; 7 nucleotides agree with TRBD2. Specimen: PBMCs, collected around 350 days after allogeneic stem cell transplant with calcineurin inhibitor and methotrexate. CDR3 residues: CASSLQTGTNNEQFF. CDR3 DNA sequence: TGCGCCAGCAGCTTACAGACCGGGACTAACAATGAGCAGTTCTTC. Full variable domain (outside the CDR3, taken from reference TRBV5-1 and TRBJ2-1): KAGVTQTPRYLIKTRGQQVTLSCSPISGHRSVSWYQQTPGQGLQFLFEYFSETQRNKGNFPGRFSGRQFSNSRSEMNVSTLELGDSALYLCASSLQTGTNNEQFFGPGTRLTVL.